Sequencing of this T cell receptor beta chain was carried out in a study of blood T cell repertoires in COVID-19 (dated by TCRdb to the early 2020s). As for the study more broadly: Samples from collaborators originated in the United States, Italy and Spain and spanned both the acute and convalescent phases of COVID-19. Where available, HLA class I and class II types were obtained from metadata supplied by the sample provider rather than from assay-based typing. The material from the prospective study consisted of cDNA or gDNA derived from T cells, B-cell-depleted T cells, or PBMCs. Samples were obtained from the ongoing ImmuneRACE study (first 160 participants) and from roughly 1,300 subjects provided by 6 global collaborators. The sample metadata nearly always contained a de-identified subject ID, COVID-19 status, age in years and sex. The repertoires were made available in a free public database intended to serve as a resource for research on the immune response to SARS-CoV-2. The dataset comprised deeply sampled blood TCRbeta repertoires from subjects exposed to, actively infected with, or recovered from COVID-19. What the research found in general, with its limitations: The amount of clinical and demographic metadata varied by source and participant and was provided uncurated.

The immunoSEQ Assay, a bias-controlled multiplex PCR, was used to amplify TCRbeta CDR3 regions from genomic DNA. The paper's processing steps were these. The number of nucleated cells in each sample was estimated from the amplification of reference gene primers within the assay. To quantify the absolute abundance of each unique TCRbeta CDR3 rearrangement, sequence reads were collapsed and filtered. For each sample, productive Simpson clonality was calculated by taking the square root of Simpson's diversity index across productive rearrangements. Sourced from immuneACCESS, this table was stored by TCRdb with only in-frame sequences that have V and J called. A share of the clones is absent; for the studies checked, an unresolved V gene accounts for under half, and the remainder has no known explanation. The DNA gave D and trimming, while V, J and clone size come from that table. The sample has about 76,000 clones on record, approximately 83% of them singletons. Roughly two fifths of the sample is taken by the ten largest.

Each collaborating institution followed its own protocols to collect whole blood in K2EDTA tubes. For TCRbeta analysis, collaborators shipped samples in one of three forms: frozen whole blood, isolated PBMCs, or DNA extracted from either of those sample types. This clone was recorded a few times. Which antigen it targets is not known. Base-call qualities are not available, and no considerably larger clone is one nucleotide away. The sequenced material came from peripheral blood. The receptor was isolated from a man of 80 years or more with acute or convalescent COVID-19.

The CDR3 in this case is CASSRELDTQYF. The DNA reads TGTGCCAGCAGTCGTGAACTGGATACGCAGTATTTT. The V and J segments used are TRBV9 and TRBJ2-3; no D gene can be assigned with confidence. The CDR3 runs 12 residues from the cysteine to the phenylalanine. The retained sequence is limited to the CDR3, 36 bases, with the frame set at the first base. The germline V gene yields SGDLS for CDR1 and YYNGEE for CDR2. Trimming takes 5 bases from V and 6 bases from J, and the germline ends sit 10 bases apart.